One and the same sample provided the 30 T cell receptor beta chains below, sequenced in a study of blood T cell repertoires in COVID-19. Clones were sequenced by immunoSEQ multiplex PCR, and TCRdb holds only the in-frame ones, with some missing. The table has around 270,000 clones, about 85% seen once. Sequences were obtained from peripheral blood. The origin of the receptors is a human donor with COVID-19, enrolled during active disease. The donor label of this sample is uncertain.

The rearrangement links TRBV5-1 to TRBJ2-5; 7 bases match TRBD2. V was pared by 5 bases and J by 3 bases, with 7 bases of the junction left unmatched. The germline gives CDR1 SGHRS, CDR2 YFSETQ. The CDR3 is made up of 14 amino acids. CDR3 amino acids: CASSTLAVKETQYF. For the CDR3, the DNA is TGCGCCAGCAGTACTCTAGCGGTAAAAGAGACCCAGTACTTC.

The chain has TRBV30 and TRBJ2-1, with D maybe TRBD2 (6 bases). The CDR3 is 15 amino acids. CDR1 is GTSNPN and CDR2 is SVGIG in the germline V gene (reference sequence). V gave up 0 bases and J gave up 10 bases, with 19 bases separating them. For the CDR3, the DNA is TGTGCCTGGAGTGTATGGCGCGGGATTAGATCGGAGCAGTTCTTC. Protein: CAWSVWRGIRSEQFF.

The V gene is TRBV28, the J gene TRBJ1-5; D not resolved. V was pared by 1 base and J by 4 bases, with 11 bases between. The CDR3 runs to 15 residues. The germline V gene encodes CDR1 MDHEN and CDR2 SYDVKM. The CDR3 region is CASSLSEATNQPQHF. In nucleotides, the CDR3 is TGTGCCAGCAGTTTATCGGAGGCCACGAATCAGCCCCAGCATTTT.

This chain's CDR3 is CASSLGQGPGSPLHF. The CDR3 DNA is TGTGCCAGCAGTTTAGGACAGGGGCCTGGGTCACCCCTCCACTTT. The genes are TRBV27 and TRBJ1-6; 9 bases agree with TRBD1. The V gene's germline CDR1 is MNHEY and CDR2 SMNVEV (reference sequence). Trimming at V came to 2 bases and at J to 10 bases, leaving 6 bases not matched to a gene. There are 15 residues in the CDR3.

CDR3 region: CASKGRGLTGELFF. The CDR3 nucleotides read TGTGCCAGCAAGGGCAGGGGGCTTACCGGGGAGCTGTTTTTT. This chain uses TRBV6-6 with TRBJ2-2; TRBD1 matches at 8 bases. V lost 7 bases to trimming and J lost 5 bases; unmatched junction nucleotides: 6. CDR1 and CDR2 (germline): MNHNY, SVGAGI (reference sequence). There are 14 residues in the CDR3.

The chain combines TRBV4-2 with TRBJ2-7, with 10 nucleotides matching TRBD2. Germline lookup yields CDR1 LGHNA and CDR2 YNFKEQ. With 1 base clipped from V and 0 bases from J, the junction kept 18 bases outside the gene matches. This CDR3 spans 21 amino acids. The CDR3, as DNA: TGTGCCAGCAGCCAAGCCCTTGGGACGGCTAGCGGGAGTCGCCTCTCCTACGAGCAGTACTTC. Translating gives CASSQALGTASGSRLSYEQYF.

The chain combines TRBV6-5 with TRBJ1-1, with D maybe TRBD1 (5 bases). Trimming pared 6 bases from V and 4 bases from J, leaving 15 bases between. The germline V gene has CDR1 MNHEY and CDR2 SVGAGI. The CDR3 extends over 14 amino acids. The CDR3 protein is CASRPSGLGTEAFF. CDR3 DNA: TGTGCCAGCAGACCCTCGGGACTCGGCACTGAAGCTTTCTTT.

The CDR3 DNA reads TGTGCCACCAGCAGTACTTACAGGGGCCCCAATCAGCCCCAGCATTTT. It codes for CATSSTYRGPNQPQHF. The chain employs TRBV15 and TRBJ1-5; 7 bases are a match to TRBD1. Germline-derived CDR1 and CDR2 are LNHNV and YYDKDF (reference sequence). The V and J ends lost 3 bases and 3 bases, in that order; junction bases with no gene match: 8. This CDR3 contains 16 residues.

The gene calls are TRBV19 and TRBJ1-1; no clear D. Germline V gene sequence: CDR1 LNHDA, CDR2 SQIVND (reference sequence). This CDR3 comprises 14 residues. V was clipped by 5 bases and J by 1 base, with 11 bases between them. The CDR3 reads CASSLTGWNTEAFF. The CDR3 nucleotides read TGTGCCAGTAGTCTGACCGGGTGGAACACTGAAGCTTTCTTT.

The chain joins TRBV14 to TRBJ1-6; TRBD1 agrees at 8 bases. Trimming took 1 base from V and 7 from J; bases not matched to a gene: 6. The CDR3 runs 16 residues. Germline loops: CDR1 SGHDN, CDR2 FVKESK. The CDR3 nucleotides are TGTGCCAGCAGCCAAGTGGACCCAGGGGGCAATTCACCCCTCCACTTT. Amino acids: CASSQVDPGGNSPLHF.

Points on this clone: A junction boundary mismatches the germline segment, possibly from a read error. The gene calls are TRBV7-7 and TRBJ1-3; D not certain. Germline V gene sequence: CDR1 SSHAT, CDR2 FNYEAQ (reference sequence). CDR3 length equals 15 residues. CDR3 coding DNA: TGTGCTAGCAGCCACGGCGGCGGCCTTGGAAACACCATATATTTT. Translation gives CASSHGGGLGNTIYF.

This chain joins TRBV12-3 or TRBV12-4 and TRBJ2-3; no clear D gene. This CDR3 has 13 amino acids. Trimming left V 7 bases short and J 4 bases short, with 12 bases between. The CDR3 nucleotides read TGTGCCAGCACCAACTCGGTCTCAGATACGCAGTATTTT. Residues: CASTNSVSDTQYF.

The CDR3 loop is CASRSFTSGSPEDTQYF. Written as DNA, the CDR3 is TGTGCCAGCCGCAGCTTTACTAGCGGGAGTCCAGAAGATACGCAGTATTTT. The J gene is TRBJ2-3, the V gene TRBV28, with 11 positions matching TRBD2. The V and J ends lost 8 bases and 5 bases, in that order; junction bases with no gene match: 15. Germline CDR1 is MDHEN and CDR2 is SYDVKM. This CDR3 is 17 amino acids long.

This sequence joins TRBV29-1 and TRBJ1-1, with 7 bases that match TRBD1. Trimming removed 5 bases from V and 6 bases from J; junction bases left unmatched: 6. This CDR3 has 12 amino acids. The germline CDR1 and CDR2 sequences are SQVTM and ANQGSEA. Here the CDR3 DNA reads TGCAGCGTTAGGGGGCAGACCCCTGAAGCTTTCTTT. Its protein is CSVRGQTPEAFF.

The chain carries TRBV16 and TRBJ1-3, with 10 bases that match TRBD1. The V segment lost 0 bases and the J segment 6 bases; nucleotides outside the gene matches: 2. This CDR3 spans 15 amino acids. CDR1 and CDR2 (germline): KGHSY, FQNENV. The CDR3 coding sequence is TGTGCCAGCAGCCAATCGCGACAGGGGGCAAACACCATATATTTT. Protein: CASSQSRQGANTIYF.

V is TRBV7-6 and J is TRBJ2-7, with a possible D match to TRBD2 (6 bases). The CDR3 is 14 residues long. CDR1 and CDR2 from the germline V gene are SGHVS and FNYEAQ. V was pared by 8 bases and J by 2 bases, with 16 bases between. CDR3 in amino acids: CASRGAGPTYEQYF. For the CDR3, the DNA is TGTGCCAGCCGGGGAGCGGGTCCTACCTACGAGCAGTACTTC.

This clone was found a few times. The rearrangement uses TRBV7-9 and TRBJ2-7; D may be TRBD2 (6 bases). Trimming removed 7 bases at V and 3 bases at J, with 10 bases between. The CDR3 totals 12 residues. The V gene's germline CDR1 is SEHNR and CDR2 FQNEAQ (reference sequence). Written as DNA, the CDR3 is TGTGCCAGCACCCCGGGACTCTACGAGCAGTACTTC. It encodes CASTPGLYEQYF.

The chain uses TRBV28 and TRBJ2-7; 11 nucleotides line up with TRBD1. V trimming: 4 bases; J trimming: 1 base; junction bases outside the gene matches: 15. There are 19 residues in the CDR3. Germline assignment: CDR1 MDHEN and CDR2 SYDVKM. The CDR3 DNA sequence: TGTGCCAGCAGTTCCCCGGCCGGACAGGGGGCTAGGTGGTCCTACGAGCAGTACTTC. Translating it yields CASSSPAGQGARWSYEQYF.

The J gene is TRBJ2-3, the V gene TRBV5-4; TRBD2 matches at 8 bases. The ends lost 2 bases at V and 3 bases at J; junction bases unmatched: 5. Germline lookup yields CDR1 SGHNT and CDR2 YYREEE (reference sequence). The CDR3 has 15 amino acids. CDR3 amino acids: CASSFSGGRTDTQYF. The CDR3 DNA sequence: TGTGCCAGCAGCTTCTCTGGCGGGAGGACAGATACGCAGTATTTT.

The rearrangement links TRBV11-3 to TRBJ2-3, with 9 bases fitting TRBD1. This CDR3 has 17 amino acids. The germline CDR1 and CDR2 sequences are SGHNT and YENEEA. Germline trimming cut 1 base from V and 2 bases from J; bases unmatched to any gene: 7. The CDR3 DNA reads TGTGCCAGCAGCTTAGGGACAGGGGATCTTCCCACAGATACGCAGTATTTT. Amino acid sequence: CASSLGTGDLPTDTQYF.

The rearrangement uses TRBV7-6 and TRBJ2-7; 12 positions match TRBD2. Trimming took 5 bases from V and 2 from J; bases not matched to a gene: 7. The CDR3 is 16 amino acids. Germline V gene lookup returns CDR1 SGHVS and CDR2 FNYEAQ. The CDR3 loop is CASSPLRLAGAYEQYF. CDR3 DNA sequence: TGTGCCAGCAGCCCCCTCAGACTAGCGGGAGCCTACGAGCAGTACTTC.

This chain uses TRBV2 with TRBJ1-1, with TRBD1 matching 9 bases. Germline-derived CDR1 and CDR2 are SNHLY and FYNNEI. V shed 8 bases, J shed 8 bases, and the junction held 12 bases outside the gene matches. The CDR3 consists of 14 residues. In nucleotides, the CDR3 is TGTGCCAGCCACCCTCCCCGGGACAGGGTAGAAGCTTTCTTT. Amino acid sequence: CASHPPRDRVEAFF. Together with reference TRBV2 and TRBJ1-1, the CDR3 gives the full variable domain: EPEVTQTPSHQVTQMGQEVILRCVPISNHLYFYWYRQILGQKVEFLVSFYNNEISEKSEIFDDQFSVERPDGSNFTLKIRSTKLEDSAMYFCASHPPRDRVEAFFGQGTRLTVV.

Here the CDR3 DNA reads TGTGCCAGCAGTCTAACGACAGGGGGGTACGAGCAGTACTTC. This translates into CASSLTTGGYEQYF. This chain uses TRBV6-5 with TRBJ2-7, with 9 positions matching TRBD1. The trim removed 5 bases at V and 4 bases at J, leaving 6 bases unmatched. The CDR3 contains 14 residues. Per the germline V gene, CDR1 is MNHEY and CDR2 is SVGAGI.

The chain employs TRBV5-5 and TRBJ2-7; perhaps TRBD1 as D (5 bases). Between the trimmed V and J ends, which lost 0 bases and 2 bases, there was a span of 9 bases. CDR1 is SGHKS, CDR2 YYEKEE, per germline (reference sequence). The CDR3 is made up of 14 amino acids. The CDR3 nucleotides are TGTGCCAGCAGCTTGGAGGTCAGGGCCTACGAGCAGTACTTC. It yields the protein CASSLEVRAYEQYF.

This clone was observed a handful of times. This chain links TRBV2 with TRBJ2-6; tentative D call: TRBD2 (5 bases). Between the trimmed V and J ends, which lost 11 bases and 5 bases, there was a span of 10 bases. In germline, CDR1 is SNHLY, CDR2 FYNNEI. This CDR3 is built from 12 residues. The CDR3 here is CAGSARANVLTF. The CDR3 region has the DNA TGTGCCGGGAGCGCTCGGGCCAACGTCCTGACTTTC.

This clone has more than one count but fewer than ten. This chain links TRBV19 with TRBJ2-3; 13 bases agree with TRBD2. Trimming at V came to 5 bases and at J to 4 bases, leaving 0 bases not matched to a gene. This CDR3 contains 14 residues. CDR1 is LNHDA, CDR2 SQIVND, per germline (reference sequence). CDR3 amino acids: CASSGLAGADTQYF. The CDR3 region has the DNA TGTGCCAGTAGTGGACTAGCGGGAGCAGATACGCAGTATTTT.

The gene calls are TRBV15 and TRBJ2-3, with TRBD2 as a possible D gene (5 bases). Per germline, CDR1 LNHNV and CDR2 YYDKDF (reference sequence). The CDR3 is made up of 14 amino acids. V was cut by 2 bases and J by 5 bases, with 11 bases left in between. The CDR3 DNA reads TGTGCCACCAGCAGAAACCTAGGGAGAGATACGCAGTATTTT. Protein: CATSRNLGRDTQYF.

V and J are TRBV2 and TRBJ2-7; 7 bases map to TRBD1. Germline V gene lookup returns CDR1 SNHLY and CDR2 FYNNEI. This CDR3 contains 15 residues. After removal of 6 bases from V and 0 bases from J, the junction contained 8 bases not matched to a gene. CDR3 protein: CASRTLGTVSYEQYF. In nucleotides, the CDR3 is TGTGCCAGCAGAACCCTTGGGACAGTCTCCTACGAGCAGTACTTC.

This chain uses TRBV25-1 with TRBJ2-5; D might be TRBD2 (6 bases). V lost 6 bases to trimming and J lost 1 base, with 18 bases between them. Germline CDR1 MGHDK, CDR2 SYGVNS. This CDR3 is 16 amino acids long. The CDR3 here is CASRSTGPGVQETQYF. As DNA, the CDR3 is TGTGCCAGCAGAAGCACCGGCCCGGGGGTCCAAGAGACCCAGTACTTC.

This chain uses TRBV7-3 with TRBJ1-1; the D gene is possibly TRBD1 (5 bases). V lost 2 bases, J lost 4 bases, and 14 bases lay in between. CDR3 length equals 15 residues. Looked up from germline, CDR1 is SGHTA and CDR2 is FQGTGA. CDR3 sequence (DNA): TGTGCCAGCAGCTTACGCGGGGACCCAGGCACTGAAGCTTTCTTT. This sequence encodes CASSLRGDPGTEAFF.